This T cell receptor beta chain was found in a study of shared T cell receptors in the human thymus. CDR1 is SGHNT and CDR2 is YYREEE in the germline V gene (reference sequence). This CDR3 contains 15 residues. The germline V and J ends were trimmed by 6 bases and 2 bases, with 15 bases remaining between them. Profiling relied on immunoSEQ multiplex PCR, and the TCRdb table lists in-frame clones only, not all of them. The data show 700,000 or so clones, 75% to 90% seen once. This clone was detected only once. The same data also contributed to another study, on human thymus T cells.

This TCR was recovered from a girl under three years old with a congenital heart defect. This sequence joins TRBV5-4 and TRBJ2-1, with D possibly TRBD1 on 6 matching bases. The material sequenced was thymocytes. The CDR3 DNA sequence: TGTGCCAGCACCAAAGGACAGAGCGCCTACAATGAGCAGTTCTTC. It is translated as CASTKGQSAYNEQFF.